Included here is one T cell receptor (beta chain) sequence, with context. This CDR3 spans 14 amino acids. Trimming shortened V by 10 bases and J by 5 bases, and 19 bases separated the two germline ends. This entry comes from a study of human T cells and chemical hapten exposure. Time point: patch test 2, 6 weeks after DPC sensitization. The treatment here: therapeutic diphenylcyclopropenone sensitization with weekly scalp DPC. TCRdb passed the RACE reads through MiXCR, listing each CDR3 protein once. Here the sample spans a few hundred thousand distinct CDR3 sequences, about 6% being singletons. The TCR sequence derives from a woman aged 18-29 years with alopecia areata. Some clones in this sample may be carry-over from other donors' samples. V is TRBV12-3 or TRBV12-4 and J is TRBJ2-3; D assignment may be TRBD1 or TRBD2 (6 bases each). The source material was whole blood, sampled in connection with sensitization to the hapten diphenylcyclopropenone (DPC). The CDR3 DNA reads TGTGCCACCACCCAACGGGGGCAGGGAGATACGCAGTATTTT. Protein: CATTQRGQGDTQYF.